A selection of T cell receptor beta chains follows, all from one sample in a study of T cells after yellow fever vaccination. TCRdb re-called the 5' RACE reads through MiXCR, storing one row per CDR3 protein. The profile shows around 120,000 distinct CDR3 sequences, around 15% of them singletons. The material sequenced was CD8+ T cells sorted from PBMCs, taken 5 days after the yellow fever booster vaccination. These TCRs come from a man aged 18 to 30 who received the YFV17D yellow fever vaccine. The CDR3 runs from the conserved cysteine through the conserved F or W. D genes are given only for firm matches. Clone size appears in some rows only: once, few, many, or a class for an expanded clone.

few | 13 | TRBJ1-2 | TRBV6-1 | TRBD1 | TGTGCCAGCGGGGACAGGAAACCCTATGGCTACACCTTC | CASGDRKPYGYTF
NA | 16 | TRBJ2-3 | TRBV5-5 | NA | TGTGCCAGCAGCTTGTCCGACACGGGGTTGACAGATACGCAGTATTTT | CASSLSDTGLTDTQYF
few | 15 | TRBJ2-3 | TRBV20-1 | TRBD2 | TGCAGTGGAATCCGACTAGCGGAAAACACAGATACGCAGTATTTT | CSGIRLAENTDTQYF
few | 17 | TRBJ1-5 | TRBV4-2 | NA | TGTGCCAGCAGCCAAGATGGGAGGGAAAGCACGGTCCGGCCCCAGCATTTT | CASSQDGRESTVRPQHF
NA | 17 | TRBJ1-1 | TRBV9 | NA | TGTGCCAGCAGCCCCAGGGGCTGGGGGGATTTGAACACTGAAGCTTTCTTT | CASSPRGWGDLNTEAFF
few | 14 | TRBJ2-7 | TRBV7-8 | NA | TGTGCCAGCAGCATGGGGGGTACAGCCTACGAGCAGTACTTC | CASSMGGTAYEQYF
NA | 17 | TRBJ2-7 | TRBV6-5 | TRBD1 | TGTGCCAGCAGTTACTCTCTTGGACAGGACTTAACCTACGAGCAGTACTTC | CASSYSLGQDLTYEQYF
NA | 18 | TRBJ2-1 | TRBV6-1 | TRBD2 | TGTGCCAGCAGTGAACACCGGGACATAGAGCGGGGGGAGAGTGAGCAGTTCTTC | CASSEHRDIERGESEQFF
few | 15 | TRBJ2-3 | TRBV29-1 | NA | TGCAGCGTTGAAAGTCAGGGCCTTGGCACAGATACGCAGTATTTT | CSVESQGLGTDTQYF
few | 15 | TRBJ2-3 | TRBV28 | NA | TGTGCCAGCAGTTTAGACAGAACCTTCACAGATACGCAGTATTTT | CASSLDRTFTDTQYF
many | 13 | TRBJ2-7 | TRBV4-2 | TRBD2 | TGTGCCAGCTCCCCGGGGGGGCCGTACGAGCAGTACTTC | CASSPGGPYEQYF
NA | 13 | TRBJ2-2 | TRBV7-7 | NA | TGTGCTAGCAGGTTCGGACACACCGGGGAGCTGTTTTTT | CASRFGHTGELFF
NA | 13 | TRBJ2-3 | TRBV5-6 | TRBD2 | TGTGCCAGCAGGGGACTAGCGGGAGATACGCAGTATTTT | CASRGLAGDTQYF
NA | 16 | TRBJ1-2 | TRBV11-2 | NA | TGTGCCAGCAGCTTAGTTCTGGGCAGCTGGTCTCAGGGCTACACCTTC | CASSLVLGSWSQGYTF
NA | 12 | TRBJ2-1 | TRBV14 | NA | TGTGCCAGCAGCCAGGCGACTAGGAAGCAGTTCTTC | CASSQATRKQFF
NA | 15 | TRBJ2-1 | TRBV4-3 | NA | TGCGCCAGCAGCCAAGCGGGGATTGCCTACAATGAGCAGTTCTTC | CASSQAGIAYNEQFF
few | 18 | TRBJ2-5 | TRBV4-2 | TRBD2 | TGTGCCAGCAGCCTGAGAACTAGCGGGGCTTCTTCGGGGGAGACCCAGTACTTC | CASSLRTSGASSGETQYF
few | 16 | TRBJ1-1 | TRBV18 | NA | TGTGCCAGCTCACCATCCCCAGGAACCATGAACACTGAAGCTTTCTTT | CASSPSPGTMNTEAFF
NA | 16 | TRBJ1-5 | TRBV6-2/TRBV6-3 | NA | TGTGCCAGCAGTTACTTGGGACAAACACGCAATCAGCCCCAGCATTTT | CASSYLGQTRNQPQHF
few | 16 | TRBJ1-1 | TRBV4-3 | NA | TGCGCCAGCAGCCAAGCGGTGACCGGGCAACCCACTGAAGCTTTCTTT | CASSQAVTGQPTEAFF
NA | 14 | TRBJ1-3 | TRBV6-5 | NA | TGTGCCAGCAGTTACTCGGAAGGGAGTGACACCATATATTTT | CASSYSEGSDTIYF
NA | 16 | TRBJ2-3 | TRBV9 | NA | TGTGCCAGCAGCGTAGACAAGCGGTCAAGCACAGATACGCAGTATTTT | CASSVDKRSSTDTQYF
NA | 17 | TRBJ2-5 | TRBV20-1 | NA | TGCAGTGCTAGAGTTCTACTAGCAGAGGCCTCGCAAGAGACCCAGTACTTC | CSARVLLAEASQETQYF
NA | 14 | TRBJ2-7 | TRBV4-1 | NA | TGCGCCAGCAGCCAAGTCGGGGCGCCCTACGAGCAGTACTTC | CASSQVGAPYEQYF
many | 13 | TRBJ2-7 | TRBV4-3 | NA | TGCGCCAGCAGCCAAGGAGGGACAACTGAGCAGTACTTC | CASSQGGTTEQYF
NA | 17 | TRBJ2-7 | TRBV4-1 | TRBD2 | TGCGCCAGCAGCCAAGCCTCCGGACTAGCGGTCACCTACGAGCAGTACTTC | CASSQASGLAVTYEQYF
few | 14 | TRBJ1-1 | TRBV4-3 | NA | TGCGCCAGCAGCCATCGGCAGGTGAACACTGAAGCTTTCTTT | CASSHRQVNTEAFF
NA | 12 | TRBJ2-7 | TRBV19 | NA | TGTGCCAGTTCTCCGGGCGGTTTAGAGCAGTACTTC | CASSPGGLEQYF
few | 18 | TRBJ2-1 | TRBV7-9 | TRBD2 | TGTGCCAGCGCACCCGGGACTAGCGGGGACGCCGGATACAATGAGCAGTTCTTC | CASAPGTSGDAGYNEQFF
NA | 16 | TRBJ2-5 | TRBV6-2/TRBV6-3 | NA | TGTGCCAGCAGTTACTCCCGGTCCTCACGACGAGAGACCCAGTACTTC | CASSYSRSSRRETQYF
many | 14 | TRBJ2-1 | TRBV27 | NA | TGTGCCAGCAGTCGAGGTAGCACGATCAATGAGCAGTTCTTC | CASSRGSTINEQFF
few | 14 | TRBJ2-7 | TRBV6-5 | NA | TGTGCCAGCAGTTATTACCTTGAGGGCGGCGAGCAGTACTTC | CASSYYLEGGEQYF
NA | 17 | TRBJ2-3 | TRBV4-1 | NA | TGCGCCAGCAGCCAAGCCCCGCCCTTACAGGGAAGCGATACGCAGTATTTT | CASSQAPPLQGSDTQYF
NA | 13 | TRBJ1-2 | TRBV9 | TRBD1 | TGTGCCAGCAGCGGGGACAGCCCTTATGGCTACACCTTC | CASSGDSPYGYTF
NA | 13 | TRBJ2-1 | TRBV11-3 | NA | TGTGCCAGCAGCTTAGAAAATGCGAATGAGCAGTTCTTC | CASSLENANEQFF
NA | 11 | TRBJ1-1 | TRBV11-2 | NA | TGTGCCAGCAGCTTTGCTGGTGAAGCTTTCTTT | CASSFAGEAFF
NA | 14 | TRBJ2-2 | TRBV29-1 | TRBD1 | TGCAGCGTTCAAAGGGCAGGGGGAACCGGGGAGCTGTTTTTT | CSVQRAGGTGELFF
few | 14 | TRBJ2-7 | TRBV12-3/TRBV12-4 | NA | TGTGCCAGCAGTTCGTTGACTAGGACCTACGAGCAGTACTTC | CASSSLTRTYEQYF
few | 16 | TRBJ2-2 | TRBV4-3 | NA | TGCGCCAGCAGCCAAGATTGGCTAGCGAACACCGGGGAGCTGTTTTTT | CASSQDWLANTGELFF
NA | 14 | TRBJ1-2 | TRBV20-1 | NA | TGCAGTGCTAGGGACCTTCCTTCCCCCATAGGCTACACCTTC | CSARDLPSPIGYTF
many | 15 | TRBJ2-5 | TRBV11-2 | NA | TGTGCCAGCAGCGCGGCAGGGGTCACACAAGAGACCCAGTACTTC | CASSAAGVTQETQYF
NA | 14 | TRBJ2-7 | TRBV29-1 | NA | TGCAGCGTCGGCCCACAGGGTCCCGACTACGAGCAGTACTTC | CSVGPQGPDYEQYF